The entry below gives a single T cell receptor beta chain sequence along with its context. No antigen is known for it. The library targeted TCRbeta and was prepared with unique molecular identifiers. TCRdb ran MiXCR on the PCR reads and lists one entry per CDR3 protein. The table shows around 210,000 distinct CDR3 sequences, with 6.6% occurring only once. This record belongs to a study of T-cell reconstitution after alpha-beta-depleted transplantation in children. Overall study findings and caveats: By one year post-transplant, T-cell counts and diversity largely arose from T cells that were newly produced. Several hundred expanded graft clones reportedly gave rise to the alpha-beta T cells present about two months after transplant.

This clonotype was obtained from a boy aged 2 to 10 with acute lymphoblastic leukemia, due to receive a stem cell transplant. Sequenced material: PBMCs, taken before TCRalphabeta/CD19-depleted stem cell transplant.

The CDR3 DNA reads TGTGCCAGCAGCTCCCCCCGGGGGACTAGCAAGCAAGAGACCCAGTACTTC. Translation gives CASSSPRGTSKQETQYF. The chain uses TRBV7-9 and TRBJ2-5, with 9 bases that match TRBD2. After removal of 4 bases from V and 2 bases from J, the junction contained 11 bases not matched to a gene. CDR1 SEHNR and CDR2 FQNEAQ come from the germline V gene (reference sequence). The CDR3 covers 17 residues.